The rows below give T cell receptor beta chains drawn from one sample of a study of CD8 T cells in Susac syndrome. One entry per CDR3 protein results from TCRdb running MiXCR on the immunoSEQ multiplex PCR reads. Of about 210,000 distinct CDR3 sequences listed, 90% to 95% are singletons. Input material: CD4+ T cells from PBMCs. These receptors were obtained from a human donor in good health. Both conserved end residues are part of each CDR3.

v_call cdr3_aa
TRBV29-1 CSGNRWNTEAFF
TRBV7-9 CASSQTGGETQYF
TRBV3-1 CASQGTASGYTF
TRBV18 CASSPKGGEAFF
TRBV20-1 CSLGDSGGSTDTQYF
TRBV12-3/TRBV12-4 CASSLSGVEKLFF
TRBV7-3 CASSPNVGYGYTF
TRBV9 CASSAYGGDPGNTIYF
TRBV2 CASSFSWMGEAFF
TRBV10-3 CAISTTGIQETQYF
TRBV7-9 CASSLEGQRSEQYF
TRBV29-1 CSARSGAGATEAFF
TRBV20-1 CSAPTGQGRHTQYF
TRBV20-1 CSASGASGGTSYEQYF
TRBV19 CASSQDSGANVLTF
TRBV5-4 CASTGNVGSGARGAKETQYF
TRBV3-1 CASSQYLADSPLHF
TRBV29-1 CSVAQGAGGELFF
TRBV28 CASSSGGQGQLYGYTF
TRBV20-1 CSASTGRAYGYTF
TRBV27 CASSSPVRDTQYF
TRBV18 CASSPSRGANVLTF
TRBV12-3/TRBV12-4 CASSFSGRGRLYF
TRBV15 CATSRGGKVGLTTDTQYF
TRBV3-1 CASSPGTGNTDTQYF
TRBV6-4 CASSPGTSANTGELFF
TRBV27 CASSFVSSGANVLTF
TRBV3-1 CASSQQGLAGKELFF
TRBV6-1 CASTTAGGTQYF
TRBV3-1 CASSQASYNEQFF
TRBV9 CASSVDQGAAGNTIYF
TRBV14 CASSQWGFEKLFF
TRBV27 CASSNRETSSPLHF
TRBV10-3 CAISGRDNSNQPQHF
TRBV7-3 CASSPTNDNSPLHF
TRBV3-1 CASSQGLEQFF
TRBV3-1 CASSPRWGVNEKLFF
TRBV11-2 CASSPHGGNNEQFF
TRBV9 CASSVSPEDSPLHF
TRBV18 CASSPQSGAYNEQFF
TRBV5-1 CASSPDPGIGRDREKF
TRBV29-1 CSVEKGTPHEQYF
TRBV6-6 CAITDGYNEQFF
TRBV20-1 CSGGGPGETQYF
TRBV29-1 CSGGQGVTEAFF
TRBV6-6 CASGETGDGYTF
TRBV29-1 CSVDSQNTEAFF
TRBV2 CAGGPARETQYF
TRBV6-1 CASIGRLNTEAFF
TRBV20-1 CSARDLGGANTGELFF
TRBV19 CASSLKLGRSASEQYF
TRBV9 CASSFEQANTEAFF
TRBV7-9 CASSLSQGWGYTF
TRBV29-1 CSAAGGQELWSGYTF